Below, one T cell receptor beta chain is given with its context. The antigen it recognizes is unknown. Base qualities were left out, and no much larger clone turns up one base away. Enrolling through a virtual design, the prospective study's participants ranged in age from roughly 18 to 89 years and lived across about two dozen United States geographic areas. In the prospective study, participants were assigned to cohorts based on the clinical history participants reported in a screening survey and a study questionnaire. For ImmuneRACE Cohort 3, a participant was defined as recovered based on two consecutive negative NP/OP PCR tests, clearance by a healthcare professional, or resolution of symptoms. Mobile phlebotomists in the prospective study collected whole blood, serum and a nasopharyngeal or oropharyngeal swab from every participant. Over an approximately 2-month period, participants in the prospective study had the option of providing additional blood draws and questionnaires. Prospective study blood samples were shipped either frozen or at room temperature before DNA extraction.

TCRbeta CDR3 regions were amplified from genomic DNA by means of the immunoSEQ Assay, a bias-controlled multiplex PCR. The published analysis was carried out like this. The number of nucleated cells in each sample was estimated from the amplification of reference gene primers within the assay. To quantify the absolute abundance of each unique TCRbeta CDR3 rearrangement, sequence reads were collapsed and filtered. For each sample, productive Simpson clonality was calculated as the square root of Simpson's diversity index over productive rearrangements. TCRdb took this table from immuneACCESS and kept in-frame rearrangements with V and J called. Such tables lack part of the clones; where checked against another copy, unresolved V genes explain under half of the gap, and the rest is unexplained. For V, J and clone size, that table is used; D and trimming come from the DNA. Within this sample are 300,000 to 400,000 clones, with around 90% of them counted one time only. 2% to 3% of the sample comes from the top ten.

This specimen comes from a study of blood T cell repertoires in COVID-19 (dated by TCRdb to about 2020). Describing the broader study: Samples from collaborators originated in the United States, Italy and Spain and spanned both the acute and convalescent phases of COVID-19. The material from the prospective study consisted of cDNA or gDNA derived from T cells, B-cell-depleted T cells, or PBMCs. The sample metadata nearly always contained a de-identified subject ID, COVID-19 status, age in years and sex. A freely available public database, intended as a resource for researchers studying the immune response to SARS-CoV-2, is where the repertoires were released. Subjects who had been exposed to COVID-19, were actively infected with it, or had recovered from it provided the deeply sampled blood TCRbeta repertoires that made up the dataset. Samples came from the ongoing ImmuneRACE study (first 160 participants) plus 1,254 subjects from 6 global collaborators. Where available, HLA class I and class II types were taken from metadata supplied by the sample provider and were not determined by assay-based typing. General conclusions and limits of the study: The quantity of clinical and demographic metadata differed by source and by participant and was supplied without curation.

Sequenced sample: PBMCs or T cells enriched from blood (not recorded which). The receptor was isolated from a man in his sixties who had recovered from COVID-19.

Read as DNA, the sequence is TGTGCCAGCAGCAGCGGGGGGGCCGGCGAGCAGTACTTC. Protein translation: CASSSGGAGEQYF. The chain links TRBV11-2 with TRBJ2-7; TRBD2 aligns with 10 central bases. Clipping removes 5 bases from V and 6 bases from J, with 4 as the unmatched junction base count. In the germline V gene, CDR1 corresponds to SGHAT and CDR2 to FQNNGV. There are 13 amino acids in the CDR3, from cysteine to phenylalanine inclusive. The read is trimmed to its CDR3 DNA, 39 bases read in frame from base 1.